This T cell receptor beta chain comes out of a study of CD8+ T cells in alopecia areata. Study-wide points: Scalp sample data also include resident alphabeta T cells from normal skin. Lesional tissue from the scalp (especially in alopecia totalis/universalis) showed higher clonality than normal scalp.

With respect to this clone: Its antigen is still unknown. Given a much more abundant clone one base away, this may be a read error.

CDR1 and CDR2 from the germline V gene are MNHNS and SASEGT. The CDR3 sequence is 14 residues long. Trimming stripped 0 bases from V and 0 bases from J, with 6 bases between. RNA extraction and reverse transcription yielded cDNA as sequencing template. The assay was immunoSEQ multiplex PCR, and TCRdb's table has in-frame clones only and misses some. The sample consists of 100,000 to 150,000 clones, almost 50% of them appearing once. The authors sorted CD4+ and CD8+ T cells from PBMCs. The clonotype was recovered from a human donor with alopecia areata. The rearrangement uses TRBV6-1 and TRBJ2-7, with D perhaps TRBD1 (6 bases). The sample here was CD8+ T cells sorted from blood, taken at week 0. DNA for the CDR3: TGTGCCAGCAGTGAAGCGGACAGCTCCTACGAGCAGTACTTC. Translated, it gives CASSEADSSYEQYF.